This T cell receptor beta chain appears in the sequencing data of a study of T cells after yellow fever vaccination. Comment on this clonotype: What it binds is not known.

This CDR3 is built from 15 residues. V was trimmed by 4 bases and J by 7 bases, leaving 15 bases between them. Germline loops: CDR1 SGHDT, CDR2 YYEEEE. MiXCR, run by TCRdb on the 5' RACE reads, gives a single entry per CDR3 protein. Among around 100,000 distinct CDR3 sequences, 4.5% to 6% were seen once, and the ten largest hold over 40%. Study-level results: Re-detected after boosting: most primary clones, 96% of CD4 and roughly 90% of CD8. Weaker overall, the secondary response nonetheless peaked faster (day 5 versus 15). Only a minor proportion of clonotypes was detected across both CD4 and CD8 compartments.

The clonotype comes from a man in his late teens or twenties who received the YFV17D yellow fever vaccine. The sequencing here drew on CD8+ T cells sorted from PBMCs, taken 10 days after the yellow fever booster vaccination. The rearrangement uses TRBV5-6 and TRBJ1-6, with D uncertain. CDR3 region: CASSPFEALNSPLHF. In DNA, the CDR3 is TGTGCCAGCAGCCCTTTCGAGGCGCTGAATTCACCCCTCCACTTT. The full variable domain, with the rest looked up from reference TRBV5-6 and TRBJ1-6, is DAGVTQSPTHLIKTRGQQVTLRCSPKSGHDTVSWYQQALGQGPQFIFQYYEEEERQRGNFPDRFSGHQFPNYSSELNVNALLLGDSALYLCASSPFEALNSPLHFGNGTRLTVT.